This TCR beta chain was documented in a study of T cell changes during pregnancy in multiple sclerosis. The length of the CDR3 is 14 residues. The germline V gene has CDR1 SNHLY and CDR2 FYNNEI. After removal of 4 bases from V and 2 bases from J, the junction contained 3 bases not matched to a gene. Profiled with immunoSEQ multiplex PCR; TCRdb holds only in-frame clones, not every one. The data contain about 50,000 clones, approximately 92% of them seen just once; the ten biggest clones take up 0.74%. This rearrangement joins TRBV2 to TRBJ2-3, with 7 bases that match TRBD1. The sequences come from CD4+ T cells from peripheral blood mononuclear cells, collected in the third trimester of pregnancy. This receptor was obtained from a female donor with multiple sclerosis, enrolled in a pregnancy study. This chain's CDR3 is CASSVTGITDTQYF. CDR3 nucleotide sequence: TGTGCCAGCAGTGTGACAGGGATCACAGATACGCAGTATTTT.